This is a list of T cell receptor beta chains from one sample in a study of blood T cell repertoires in COVID-19. The protocol was immunoSEQ multiplex PCR, while the TCRdb copy is restricted to in-frame clones and leaves out a portion. This repertoire shows more than 55,000 clones, 60% to 80% found once; its top ten account for roughly 21%. Sequenced material: peripheral blood. These receptors originate from a man older than 75 with active or convalescent COVID-19. Both conserved end residues are part of each CDR3. A D gene is named only where the DNA matches it firmly. The size field is filled for only some rows; it gives once, few, many or a size class.

j_call v_call clone_size d_call cdr3_aa cdr3_nt
TRBJ2-5 TRBV9 once TRBD2 CASSVAENGGETQYF TGTGCCAGCAGCGTAGCTGAGAACGGGGGGGAGACCCAGTACTTC
TRBJ2-7 TRBV28 . . CASSLNEYEQYF TGTGCCAGCAGTTTGAATGAGTACGAGCAGTACTTC
TRBJ1-2 TRBV7-2 . TRBD1 CASSPAIHIRDRVGYTF TGTGCCAGCAGCCCAGCGATCCATATCCGGGACAGGGTTGGCTACACCTTC
TRBJ1-5 TRBV27 . . CASRFLGQPQHF TGTGCCAGCAGATTTCTAGGTCAGCCCCAGCATTTT
TRBJ2-7 TRBV5-4 . TRBD2 CASRPGLAIYEQYF TGTGCCAGCAGGCCAGGACTAGCGATTTACGAGCAGTACTTC
TRBJ1-2 TRBV19 once TRBD1 CASSIWGTGGGYTF TGTGCCAGTAGTATCTGGGGGACAGGGGGCGGCTACACCTTC
TRBJ2-7 TRBV7-2 . TRBD1 CASSLLQGASYEQYF TGTGCCAGCAGCTTATTGCAGGGGGCGTCCTACGAGCAGTACTTC
TRBJ1-2 TRBV19 . TRBD1 CASSRGQGANYGYTF TGTGCCAGTAGTAGAGGACAGGGGGCTAACTATGGCTACACCTTC
TRBJ2-1 TRBV7-3 . TRBD2 CASSLGTSGAVFF TGTGCCAGCAGCTTAGGGACTAGCGGGGCCGTCTTCTTC
TRBJ2-2 TRBV11-2 . . CASSLVRVRLNTGELFF TGTGCCAGCAGCTTAGTCAGGGTTCGGTTGAACACCGGGGAGCTGTTTTTT
TRBJ1-3 TRBV29-1 . . CSVGSGDAGNTIYF TGCAGCGTGGGTTCCGGGGATGCTGGAAACACCATATATTTT
TRBJ1-1 TRBV12-3/TRBV12-4 few . CASSLREAEAFF TGTGCCAGCAGTTTAAGGGAGGCTGAAGCTTTCTTT
TRBJ2-7 TRBV7-6 few TRBD1 CASSLAVGQVYEQYF TGTGCCAGCAGCTTAGCGGTAGGACAGGTCTACGAGCAGTACTTC
TRBJ2-3 TRBV7-9 . TRBD2 CASNPGLAYSTDTQYF TGTGCCAGCAATCCGGGACTAGCGTATAGCACAGATACGCAGTATTTT
TRBJ2-1 TRBV19 . . CASSIGKGNFYNEQFF TGTGCCAGTAGTATAGGGAAGGGGAATTTTTACAATGAGCAGTTCTTC
TRBJ1-1 TRBV10-3 few . CAIRGVQMNTEAFF TGTGCCATCAGAGGGGTCCAAATGAACACTGAAGCTTTCTTT
TRBJ2-1 TRBV7-3 . TRBD1 CASSLPPTGGANEQFF TGTGCCAGCAGCTTACCCCCGACAGGGGGAGCGAATGAGCAGTTCTTC
TRBJ2-7 TRBV28 . . CASIGQGRTEQYF TGTGCCAGCATTGGGCAGGGTAGGACCGAGCAGTACTTC
TRBJ2-1 TRBV9 . . CASSGPGAGVRNEQFF TGTGCCAGCAGCGGGCCAGGGGCGGGAGTTAGGAATGAGCAGTTCTTC
TRBJ2-5 TRBV12-3/TRBV12-4 . . CASSFSGDETQYF TGTGCCAGCAGTTTTTCGGGAGACGAGACCCAGTACTTC
TRBJ2-5 TRBV24-1 . . CATSDDLGETQYF TGTGCCACCAGTGATGACCTAGGAGAGACCCAGTACTTC
TRBJ2-3 TRBV6-5 . TRBD2 CASSYSGGGGTDTQYF TGTGCCAGCAGTTACTCTGGCGGGGGGGGGACAGATACGCAGTATTTT
TRBJ2-3 TRBV5-1 . TRBD1 CASSSTGVRRDTQYF TGCGCCAGCAGCTCAACAGGGGTGAGGAGAGATACGCAGTATTTT
TRBJ1-1 TRBV7-2 . TRBD1 CASSKQGGPTEAFF TGTGCCAGCAGCAAACAGGGGGGGCCCACTGAAGCTTTCTTT
TRBJ1-2 TRBV5-1 . . CASSPRTDSNYGYTF TGCGCCAGCAGCCCACGGACAGATTCTAACTATGGCTACACCTTC
TRBJ1-3 TRBV15 many . CATSRAGTPGSGNTIYF TGTGCCACCAGCAGAGCCGGGACACCTGGCTCTGGAAACACCATATATTTT
TRBJ2-3 TRBV15 . TRBD1 CATSIDRVGDTQYF TGTGCCACCAGCATTGACAGGGTTGGAGATACGCAGTATTTT
TRBJ2-4 TRBV19 . . CASSILGGLAKNIQYF TGTGCCAGTAGTATTCTGGGGGGACTAGCCAAAAACATTCAGTACTTC
TRBJ1-4 TRBV4-1 . TRBD1 CASSRRTQGGGGGEKLFF TGCGCCAGCAGCCGACGGACACAGGGGGGTGGGGGAGGTGAAAAACTGTTTTTT
TRBJ2-3 TRBV7-2 . TRBD2 CASSIRLAGGADTQYF TGTGCCAGCAGCATAAGACTAGCGGGAGGGGCAGATACGCAGTATTTT
TRBJ2-3 TRBV3-1/TRBV3-2 . TRBD2 CASRLAGDTDTQYF TGTGCCAGCAGACTAGCGGGAGACACAGATACGCAGTATTTT
TRBJ1-1 TRBV27 . TRBD1 CASSSSTGWGTEAFF TGTGCCAGCAGTTCCTCGACAGGGTGGGGCACTGAAGCTTTCTTT
TRBJ1-5 TRBV20-1 few . CSASPGIGGQPQHF TGCAGTGCTAGTCCAGGGATCGGGGGGCAGCCCCAGCATTTT
TRBJ2-7 TRBV19 . . CASSIKGDTIYEQYF TGTGCCAGTAGTATAAAAGGGGACACGATCTACGAGCAGTACTTC
TRBJ2-5 TRBV5-4 . . CASSLAETQYF TGTGCCAGCAGCTTGGCGGAGACCCAGTACTTC